This T cell receptor (beta chain) was sequenced during a study of T cells in Graves' hyperthyroidism and ophthalmopathy (dated by TCRdb to the late 2010s). With regard to the full study: Peripheral blood was sampled at the time of initial diagnosis, prior to any treatment. To identify TCR V-J signatures that set the groups apart, the researchers used a discovery cohort of 95 to 100 patients, made up of 40 to 45 with Graves' ophthalmopathy and some 56 with stable Graves' hyperthyroidism. An independent validation cohort of under 20 hyperthyroidism patients and some 15 patients who later progressed to ophthalmopathy tested prospective prediction of ophthalmopathy. For training and testing, the 100 or so patients in the discovery cohort were randomly divided in a 7:3 ratio. In six Graves' hyperthyroidism patients, the study also compared T-cell repertoires from thyroid tissue with T-cell repertoires from blood. Following sampling, methimazole starting at 30 mg daily was given to hyperthyroidism patients, and high-dose intravenous methylprednisolone was given to ophthalmopathy patients. The paper reports TCR Vbeta CDR3 sequencing of fewer than 150 peripheral blood samples: approximately 41 ophthalmopathy, under 85 hyperthyroidism and around 17 progressor patients.

Amplification of TCR beta CDR3 regions was carried out from RNA transcripts. The first round of RT-PCR for the TCR CDR3 was performed with the HTBI primer set and the Qiagen OneStep RT-PCR kit. A second multiplex PCR round built the libraries, followed by size selection and purification. The libraries were sequenced on an Illumina HiSeq2000 using paired-end 100 bp reads. The original pipeline was this. SOAPnuke was used to process the raw data, throwing out any read that contained adapters or uncalled bases, had a mean Phred below 15, or lacked an exact constant-primer or identifier match. COPE v1.2.5 was used to merge high-quality paired reads, and clonotypes were defined as unique nucleotide sequences. MiTCR v1.1 was used to align clonotypes to the IMGT TRBV, TRBD and TRBJ reference segments. The analysis was restricted to V-J combinations with a frequency above 0.0001, which together covered about 99% of the repertoires. A TCS score was defined as the ratio of F50 (clonal expansion) to E x V (chaos), with BLOSUM62-based TCRdist applied between CDR3 peptides within each V-J. Welch's t-statistics and random forest reduced some 510 V-J features to 13, which were used in a naive Bayes classifier (R e1071). The public sequencing data were trimmed at Q25 with fastp and processed into clonotypes with MiXCR by TCRdb, which kept only in-frame beta chains. Rows merge per CDR3 protein into single entries with the most common DNA and genes. The V and J calls and clone size are TCRdb's, not the authors'. For this sample there are 550,000 to 600,000 distinct CDR3 sequences; 14% appear just once. Roughly 7.1% of the sample belongs to the ten largest clones.

Ophthalmopathy patients had moderately to severely active disease, Clinical Activity Score of at least 3, NOSPECS grade of at least 4, and duration under 3 months. The study excluded patients with uncontrolled infections, other autoimmune diseases, pregnancy or lactation. Diagnoses were based on clinical symptoms, serum thyroxine and TRAb, thyroid ultrasound and orbital computed tomography. PBMCs were separated from 8 to 10 ml of fresh peripheral blood using Ficoll-Paque density gradient centrifugation. Total RNA was extracted with Trizol reagent, and quality was checked on an Agilent 2100 Bioanalyzer. Paper-wide results and their limitations: Most expanded thyroid clonotypes (frequency above 0.001) were also detected in blood, suggesting blood repertoires may reflect thyroid immune responses. No statistical method was used to fix the sample size in advance, and group allocation was not hidden from the investigators. In validation, the model predicted progression to ophthalmopathy with roughly 66% sensitivity and roughly 75% specificity, a median of about 6 months before onset. A model built on a 13 V-J signature distinguished ophthalmopathy from stable hyperthyroidism, reaching around 87% sensitivity and around 81% specificity in cross-validation and 80%/75% in testing.

This clonotype was recorded a few times. This clone's antigen is unknown. No base-level quality is on record; no much larger clone is a single base apart. The CDR3 starts with the cysteine, ends with the phenylalanine, and has 14 residues. This entry keeps only the CDR3 DNA: 42 bases, framed from base 1. CDR1 and CDR2 are drawn from the germline V gene (reference sequence): LNHDA, SQIVND. V lost 3 bases and J lost 4 bases; the stretch between them is 12 bases long. The TCR sequence derives from a woman younger than 30 with Graves' ophthalmopathy. The sample consisted of blood. Recombination linked TRBV19 to TRBJ1-1, with the D segment identity uncertain. The CDR3 is CASSIYGSATEAFF. The base sequence is TGTGCCAGTAGTATTTACGGTTCCGCCACTGAAGCTTTCTTT.